This TCR beta chain was identified in a study of human T cells and chemical hapten exposure. Study overall: Sensitization was performed using 2% DPC on a 2 cm by 2 cm upper inner arm skin site.

This clonotype showed up just a few times. Its target is unknown. Germline CDR1 is MNHEY and CDR2 is SVGEGT. The V end lost 2 bases, the J end lost 6 bases, and 24 bases lay between the germline ends. CDR3 length: 18 amino acids. Study conclusions and caveats: Alopecia in the donors means their immune response may deviate from healthy people's. There were significantly more large CDR3 similarity clusters among expanded TCRs than among controls.

The time point here: patch test 1, 2 weeks after DPC sensitization. Described treatment: therapeutic diphenylcyclopropenone sensitization with weekly scalp DPC. It was from unfractionated whole blood that total RNA was extracted. TCRdb reprocessed the RACE reads with MiXCR, giving one entry per CDR3 protein. The sample contains 150,000 to 200,000 distinct CDR3 sequences, about 15% of which appear only once. The sequence derives from a woman aged 30 to 39 with alopecia areata. Some clones in this sample may be carry-over from other donors' samples. This specimen consisted of whole blood, obtained in connection with sensitization to the hapten diphenylcyclopropenone (DPC). The chain combines TRBV6-2 or TRBV6-3 with TRBJ2-3, with D possibly TRBD2 on 6 matching bases. CDR3: CASSYHLMSGSPRDTQYF. In DNA, the CDR3 is TGTGCCAGCAGTTACCATTTAATGAGCGGGTCACCCCGGGATACGCAGTATTTT.